This TCR beta chain was recorded in a study of early T cells in non-severe SARS-CoV-2 infection. Study-level information: Sequencing input comprised bulk RNA from unsorted whole blood; chain pairing was not available. Study outcomes and limitations: Comparison of clonotypes with VDJdb favored anti-spike CD8 responses while missing private and CD4 specificities.

Germline V CDR1 and CDR2: SGHTA, FQGTGA. This CDR3 is 16 amino acids long. V was cut by 5 bases and J by 0 bases, with 15 bases left in between. This clonotype was observed a handful of times. Its antigen is not known. TCRdb passed the 5' RACE reads through MiXCR, listing each CDR3 protein once. The sample yields 80,000 or so distinct CDR3 sequences, roughly 13% seen once. The J gene is TRBJ2-3, the V gene TRBV7-3, with D tentatively TRBD1 or TRBD2 (5 bases each). The specimen sequenced was whole blood. The receptor comes from an adult who was a healthcare worker with PCR-confirmed SARS-CoV-2 infection or an uninfected control (not recorded which). The CDR3 here is CASSHPDRDSTDTQYF. The CDR3 DNA follows: TGTGCCAGCAGCCACCCTGACCGGGACAGCACAGATACGCAGTATTTT.